The 19 T cell receptor beta chains below come from one sample, sequenced in a study of cytomegalovirus exposure and HLA in healthy donors. The PCR had 60 Vbeta and 13 Jbeta primers. Generated by immunoSEQ multiplex PCR, the TCRdb table keeps only in-frame clones and is missing some. The data show some 140,000 clones, around 82% seen once. Specimen: PBMCs. The origin of the receptors is a woman aged 35 to 49 in good health and CMV-seropositive.

This sequence joins TRBV27 and TRBJ2-2; possibly TRBD1 for D (5 bases). The germline V gene has CDR1 MNHEY and CDR2 SMNVEV (reference sequence). V gave up 2 bases and J gave up 0 bases, with 13 bases separating them. The CDR3 extends over 17 amino acids. The DNA of the CDR3 is TGTGCCAGCAGTTTAAGGGGCCCCCGAGCGAACACCGGGGAGCTGTTTTTT. Residues: CASSLRGPRANTGELFF.

This clone occurred a few times. The J gene is TRBJ1-1, the V gene TRBV6-6, with D possibly matching TRBD1 (5 bases). The CDR3 runs to 13 residues. Per germline, CDR1 MNHNY and CDR2 SVGAGI (reference sequence). V lost 2 bases to trimming and J lost 8 bases, with 12 bases between them. Here the CDR3 reads CASSYEWGLEAFF. CDR3 in DNA: TGTGCCAGCAGTTACGAGTGGGGCTTAGAAGCTTTCTTT.

V is TRBV9 and J is TRBJ1-2, with 7 bases matching TRBD1. Trimming took 2 bases from V and 3 from J; bases not matched to a gene: 7. The CDR3 covers 15 residues. CDR1 and CDR2 from the germline V gene are SGDLS and YYNGEE. The CDR3 nucleotides are TGTGCCAGCAGCGTGGACCGGGACAGTGACTATGGCTACACCTTC. Translation: CASSVDRDSDYGYTF.

The V gene is TRBV6-5, the J gene TRBJ1-5, with D perhaps matching TRBD1 (5 bases). The CDR3 loop spans 15 amino acids. Germline loops: CDR1 MNHEY, CDR2 SVGAGI. The V end was cut by 6 bases, the J end by 0 bases, with 12 bases between. In DNA, the CDR3 is TGTGCCAGCAGATTGACAGAAAATAGCAATCAGCCCCAGCATTTT. Residues: CASRLTENSNQPQHF.

The V call is TRBV27, the J call TRBJ2-5, with D tentatively TRBD2 (7 bases). Germline assignment: CDR1 MNHEY and CDR2 SMNVEV (reference sequence). V gave up 2 bases and J gave up 2 bases, with 18 bases separating them. CDR3 length equals 17 residues. DNA for the CDR3: TGTGCCAGCAGTTTAGGTGTGAGAGGGAGGGGGCAAGAGACCCAGTACTTC. This sequence encodes CASSLGVRGRGQETQYF.

This clone was counted a few times. V and J are TRBV11-2 and TRBJ1-4, with D unclear. Trimming stripped 5 bases from V and 8 bases from J, with 9 bases between. The CDR3 contains 12 residues. In germline, CDR1 is SGHAT, CDR2 FQNNGV. The chain's CDR3 is CASSDPGEKLFF. In DNA, the CDR3 is TGTGCCAGCAGCGATCCTGGCGAAAAACTGTTTTTT.

This chain joins TRBV5-1 and TRBJ2-3, with D perhaps matching TRBD2 (6 bases). V lost 6 bases, J lost 6 bases, and 14 bases lay in between. The CDR3 spans 13 residues. CDR1 and CDR2 from the germline V gene are SGHRS and YFSETQ. This chain's CDR3 is CASIGGEGDTQYF. The CDR3 nucleotides read TGCGCCAGCATTGGAGGGGAAGGCGATACGCAGTATTTT.

As for this clone: An end of the junction differs from the germline gene, which may be a read error. The chain couples TRBV15 to TRBJ1-3; TRBD1 might be the D (5 bases). The germline V gene encodes CDR1 LNHNV and CDR2 YYDKDF (reference sequence). CDR3 length: 14 residues. The CDR3 nucleotides are TGTGCCACCAGCAGAGAAGGGACTGGAAATACCATATATTTT. As protein: CATSREGTGNTIYF.

The rearrangement links TRBV28 to TRBJ2-3, with D tentatively TRBD1 (6 bases). Germline assignment: CDR1 MDHEN and CDR2 SYDVKM. Trimming left V 8 bases short and J 0 bases short, with 33 bases between. The CDR3 has 21 residues. The CDR3 loop is CASPRSGGQLGPLTSTDTQYF. DNA for the CDR3: TGTGCCAGCCCTCGTTCTGGGGGCCAACTTGGTCCCCTAACTAGCACAGATACGCAGTATTTT.

CDR3 loop: CASSPGTSGGETQYF. For the CDR3, the DNA is TGTGCCAGCAGCCCAGGGACTAGCGGGGGGGAGACCCAGTACTTC. V usage is TRBV7-2 and J usage is TRBJ2-5; TRBD2 matches 15 bases. The CDR3 has 15 residues. Trimming took 5 bases from V and 5 from J; bases not matched to a gene: 3. Germline V gene data show CDR1 as SGHTA and CDR2 as FQGNSA.

The chain combines TRBV7-8 with TRBJ2-5; 11 bases align to TRBD2. The CDR3 runs 17 residues. Trimming took 5 bases from V and 0 from J; bases not matched to a gene: 8. Germline loops: CDR1 SGHVS, CDR2 FQNEAQ. CDR3 DNA sequence: TGTGCCAGCAGCGTCGGGACTAGCGGATTGTACCAAGAGACCCAGTACTTC. It encodes CASSVGTSGLYQETQYF. The whole variable domain, filled in from reference TRBV7-8 and TRBJ2-5, reads GAGVSQSPRYKVAKRGQDVALRCDPISGHVSLFWYQQALGQGPEFLTYFQNEAQLDKSGLPSDRFFAERPEGSVSTLKIQRTQQEDSAVYLCASSVGTSGLYQETQYFGPGTRLLVL.

This clone has just one count. The chain recombines TRBV18 with TRBJ1-5; D is perhaps TRBD1 (5 bases). The germline V gene has CDR1 KGHSH and CDR2 LQKENI. This CDR3 region has 15 residues. V lost 4 bases, J lost 0 bases, and 10 bases lay in between. CDR3: CASSLTGDSNQPQHF. CDR3 sequence (DNA): TGTGCCAGCTCACTAACGGGGGATAGCAATCAGCCCCAGCATTTT.

The gene calls are TRBV10-2 and TRBJ2-7; TRBD2 matches 11 bases. V trimming: 6 bases; J trimming: 3 bases; junction bases outside the gene matches: 7. The CDR3 contains 15 residues. Per the germline V gene, CDR1 is WSHSY and CDR2 is SAAADI. The CDR3 protein is CASRPTSGSFYEQYF. The CDR3 coding sequence is TGCGCCAGCAGGCCTACTAGCGGGAGTTTCTACGAGCAGTACTTC.

The V and J genes are TRBV28 and TRBJ2-7, with D possibly being TRBD1 (6 bases). This CDR3 is built from 16 residues. V gave up 8 bases and J gave up 0 bases, with 20 bases separating them. The V gene's germline CDR1 is MDHEN and CDR2 SYDVKM. CDR3 in amino acids: CASVSSVRTVSYEQYF. The CDR3 DNA is TGTGCCAGCGTTTCGTCCGTAAGGACAGTCTCCTACGAGCAGTACTTC.

The rearrangement uses TRBV11-2 and TRBJ2-5; the D gene is possibly TRBD1 (5 bases). The CDR3 has 15 residues. The V gene lost 4 bases and the J gene lost 0 bases, with 12 bases spanning the gap. The V gene's germline CDR1 is SGHAT and CDR2 FQNNGV. The CDR3 DNA reads as TGTGCCAGCAGCTCGAGGCGGACATACCAAGAGACCCAGTACTTC. Translated: CASSSRRTYQETQYF.

This clone has only one observation. V usage is TRBV10-2 and J usage is TRBJ1-1; D might be TRBD1 (6 bases). The CDR3 length is 16 residues. Germline-derived CDR1 and CDR2 are WSHSY and SAAADI. Trimming took 7 bases from V and 4 from J, leaving 22 bases between them. The CDR3 DNA sequence: TGCGCCAGCAACAAACGAGACAGGATTCAGGCCACTGAAGCTTTCTTT. Residues: CASNKRDRIQATEAFF.

The V call is TRBV6-5, the J call TRBJ2-2, with 8 bases fitting TRBD1. The CDR3 is made up of 15 amino acids. Germline V lookup: CDR1 MNHEY, CDR2 SVGAGI. The V and J ends lost 1 base and 6 bases, in that order; junction bases with no gene match: 4. CDR3 region: CASSYWTGLPGELFF. CDR3 nucleotides: TGTGCCAGCAGTTACTGGACAGGGCTTCCCGGGGAGCTGTTTTTT.

This sequence joins TRBV5-4 and TRBJ2-2; possible D gene TRBD2, 6 bases. From germline, CDR1 is SGHNT and CDR2 YYREEE (reference sequence). Trimming took off 1 base at V and 4 bases at J, with 14 bases between the two ends. The CDR3 is 16 amino acids. CDR3 region: CASSLLVGAGTGELFF. The DNA of the CDR3 is TGTGCCAGCAGCTTGTTGGTGGGAGCGGGCACCGGGGAGCTGTTTTTT.

The chain recombines TRBV6-5 with TRBJ2-1, with 10 positions matching TRBD1. The J segment lost 9 bases and the V segment lost 2 bases, leaving 10 bases of the junction unmatched. Looked up from germline, CDR1 is MNHEY and CDR2 is SVGAGI. The CDR3 is made up of 16 amino acids. The CDR3 sequence: CASSYRGTGEYGEQFF. CDR3 nucleotide sequence: TGTGCCAGCAGTTACCGCGGGACAGGGGAGTACGGTGAGCAGTTCTTC.